The rows below give T cell receptor beta chains drawn from one sample of a study of regulatory T cells in long-lasting Graves disease. MiXCR, run by TCRdb on the multiplex PCR reads, gives a single entry per CDR3 protein. The table shows 450,000 to 650,000 distinct CDR3 sequences, with about 16% occurring only once. These same data were also listed under a study on T cells in Graves' hyperthyroidism and ophthalmopathy.

This material consisted of peripheral blood mononuclear cells (PBMCs), taken at new diagnosis, from a patient treated with antithyroid drugs. The receptors come from a woman aged 35-60 years with Graves disease. Both conserved end residues are part of each CDR3. A D gene is named only where the DNA matches it firmly.

D	V	CDR3
NA	TRBV7-9	CASSLAPGFSGNTIYF
NA	TRBV2	CASSDRAGTGELFF
NA	TRBV4-1	CASSQARGPNTGELFF
NA	TRBV2	CASSGEFVSMRAPPLHF
NA	TRBV20-1	CSARDPMGWEQYF
NA	TRBV4-1	CASSQGRVGGYTF
TRBD1	TRBV5-4	CASSEDRIGYTF
NA	TRBV5-4	CASSLVTSYEQFF
NA	TRBV3-1	CASSQLETQYF
NA	TRBV19	CASSIARNNSPLHF
NA	TRBV25-1	CATTGLLVGEQYF
TRBD1	TRBV20-1	CSARRQGYTEAFF
NA	TRBV5-6	CASSLWGADEKLFF
TRBD2	TRBV7-9	CASSSSRVLAGIGELFF
TRBD1	TRBV5-1	CASSPEPGQAFHEQYF
TRBD1	TRBV6-1	CASSPQQGGGTEAFF
NA	TRBV20-1	CSARVTGWNIQYF
NA	TRBV6-1	CASRPLGTPQQETQYF
TRBD1	TRBV20-1	CSALTSWTGLGEKLFF